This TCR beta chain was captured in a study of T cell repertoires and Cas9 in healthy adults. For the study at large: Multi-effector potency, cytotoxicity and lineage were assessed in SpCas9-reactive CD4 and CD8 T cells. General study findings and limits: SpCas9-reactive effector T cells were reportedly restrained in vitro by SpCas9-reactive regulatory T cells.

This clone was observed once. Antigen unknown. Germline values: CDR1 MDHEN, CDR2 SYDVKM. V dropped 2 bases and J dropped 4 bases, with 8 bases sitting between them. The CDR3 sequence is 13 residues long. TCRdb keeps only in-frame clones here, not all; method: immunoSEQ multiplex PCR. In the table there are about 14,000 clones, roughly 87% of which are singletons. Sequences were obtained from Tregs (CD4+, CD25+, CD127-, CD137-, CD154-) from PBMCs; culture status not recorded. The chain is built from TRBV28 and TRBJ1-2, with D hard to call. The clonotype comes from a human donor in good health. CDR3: CASSLGEFYGYTF. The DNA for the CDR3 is TGTGCCAGCAGTTTAGGGGAATTCTATGGCTACACCTTC.